This is a list of T cell receptor beta chains from one sample in a study of control samples from healthy donors and cancer patients. The assay was immunoSEQ multiplex PCR, and TCRdb's table has in-frame clones only and misses some. The repertoire holds some 200,000 clones, with 90% to 95% as singletons. The sequenced sample was blood. The receptor set was obtained from a woman aged 25 to 39 in good health. CDR3s include the opening cysteine and the closing phenylalanine or tryptophan. The D gene is left open where the match is weak. Clone size is stated in some rows and not others, as once, few, many or a class when expanded.

D	J	size	V	CDR3	DNA
TRBD1	TRBJ2-6	NA	TRBV7-9	CASSRQGSGANVLTF	TGTGCCAGCAGCCGACAGGGCTCTGGGGCCAACGTCCTGACTTTC
TRBD1	TRBJ1-2	NA	TRBV7-2	CASSLAPTGVGYTF	TGTGCCAGCAGCTTAGCCCCGACAGGGGTTGGCTACACCTTC
NA	TRBJ2-3	NA	TRBV11-3	CASSLYRSTDTQYF	TGTGCCAGCAGCTTATACAGAAGCACAGATACGCAGTATTTT
TRBD1	TRBJ2-7	NA	TRBV12-3/TRBV12-4	CASSPDRANEQYF	TGTGCCAGCAGCCCCGACAGGGCGAACGAGCAGTACTTC
NA	TRBJ2-2	NA	TRBV6-5	CASTEGFSGELFF	TGTGCCAGCACCGAGGGTTTTTCCGGGGAGCTGTTTTTT
NA	TRBJ1-1	NA	TRBV7-2	CASSLGVRAEAFF	TGTGCCAGCAGCTTAGGGGTCCGGGCTGAAGCTTTCTTT
TRBD1	TRBJ1-1	NA	TRBV12-5	CASGLVTLSTGINEAFF	TGTGCTAGTGGTTTGGTAACCCTTTCGACAGGGATTAATGAAGCTTTCTTT
TRBD2	TRBJ2-7	NA	TRBV15	CATSRGPSGRNEQYF	TGTGCCACCAGCAGAGGTCCTAGCGGGAGGAACGAGCAGTACTTC
TRBD1	TRBJ1-5	NA	TRBV5-1	CASSLGTGPLNQPQHF	TGCGCCAGCAGCTTGGGGACAGGGCCCCTCAATCAGCCCCAGCATTTT
NA	TRBJ2-3	NA	TRBV6-4	CASSGGATDTQYF	TGTGCCAGCAGTGGGGGGGCCACAGATACGCAGTATTTT
TRBD1	TRBJ2-5	once	TRBV6-5	CASSYSGTGGVETQYF	TGTGCCAGCAGTTACTCCGGGACAGGGGGGGTAGAGACCCAGTACTTC
TRBD1	TRBJ1-3	NA	TRBV10-3	CAISETTGAGNTIYF	TGTGCCATCAGTGAGACGACAGGGGCTGGAAACACCATATATTTT
TRBD1	TRBJ1-5	NA	TRBV7-9	CASSPGQGTSNQPQHF	TGTGCCAGCAGCCCCGGACAGGGGACCAGCAATCAGCCCCAGCATTTT
NA	TRBJ2-1	NA	TRBV30	CAWSVSGLAKYNEQFF	TGTGCCTGGAGTGTATCCGGGCTAGCGAAGTACAATGAGCAGTTCTTC
NA	TRBJ2-5	once	TRBV12-3/TRBV12-4	CASSFSGWETQYF	TGTGCCAGCAGTTTTTCCGGGTGGGAGACCCAGTACTTC
NA	TRBJ1-2	NA	TRBV5-6	CASSLGDRNYGYTF	TGTGCCAGCAGCTTGGGGGACCGGAACTATGGCTACACCTTC
NA	TRBJ2-1	NA	TRBV5-1	CASSLGAGNNEQFF	TGCGCCAGCAGCTTAGGGGCGGGTAACAATGAGCAGTTCTTC
NA	TRBJ2-2	NA	TRBV30	CAWKSGANTGELFF	TGTGCCTGGAAGTCCGGGGCGAACACCGGGGAGCTGTTTTTT
TRBD1	TRBJ1-1	NA	TRBV5-6	CASSLDRETEAFF	TGTGCCAGCAGCCTAGACAGGGAGACTGAAGCTTTCTTT
NA	TRBJ1-5	NA	TRBV30	CAWSAGGYQPQHF	TGTGCCTGGAGTGCGGGGGGTTATCAGCCCCAGCATTTT
TRBD1	TRBJ2-7	NA	TRBV2	CASTAQGKYEQYF	TGTGCCAGCACTGCACAGGGGAAATACGAGCAGTACTTC
NA	TRBJ2-3	NA	TRBV11-3	CASSLGGTSTDTQYF	TGTGCCAGCAGCTTGGGGGGCACTAGCACAGATACGCAGTATTTT
TRBD1	TRBJ2-7	NA	TRBV11-2	CASSLDLTGEWSYEQYF	TGTGCCAGCAGCTTAGATCTTACAGGGGAGTGGTCCTACGAGCAGTACTTC
NA	TRBJ2-5	once	TRBV3-1/TRBV3-2	CASSQGIGGGPLETQYF	TGTGCCAGCAGCCAAGGTATAGGGGGAGGGCCCTTGGAGACCCAGTACTTC
TRBD2	TRBJ2-7	NA	TRBV6-2/TRBV6-3	CASSPPGVAGVNEQYF	TGTGCCAGCAGTCCCCCGGGGGTAGCGGGGGTGAACGAGCAGTACTTC
TRBD1	TRBJ2-7	NA	TRBV6-5	CASSYSGQAEQYF	TGTGCCAGCAGTTACTCGGGACAGGCCGAGCAGTACTTC
NA	TRBJ1-5	NA	TRBV28	CASQQRTGNQPQHF	TGTGCCAGCCAACAGAGGACAGGCAATCAGCCCCAGCATTTT
NA	TRBJ1-2	NA	TRBV9	CASSPISGPYYGYTF	TGTGCCAGCAGCCCTATCTCGGGGCCCTACTATGGCTACACCTTC
NA	TRBJ2-2	once	TRBV4-2	CASSQDRRDTGELFF	TGTGCCAGCAGCCAAGATCGGAGGGACACCGGGGAGCTGTTTTTT
TRBD2	TRBJ2-3	NA	TRBV27	CASSLFEGGRDTQYF	TGTGCCAGCAGCCTCTTTGAGGGAGGGAGAGATACGCAGTATTTT
TRBD2	TRBJ2-1	NA	TRBV6-2/TRBV6-3	CASSYGAGVANEQFF	TGTGCCAGCAGTTACGGAGCGGGAGTCGCCAATGAGCAGTTCTTC
TRBD1	TRBJ1-2	NA	TRBV25-1	CASSESPGQGNYGYTF	TGTGCCAGCAGTGAATCCCCGGGACAGGGGAACTATGGCTACACCTTC
TRBD2	TRBJ2-1	NA	TRBV19	CASSRAGGNSYNEQFF	TGTGCCAGTAGTAGGGCGGGGGGTAACTCCTACAATGAGCAGTTCTTC
NA	TRBJ2-3	medium-sized	TRBV6-4	CASSDSYEGSDTQYF	TGTGCCAGCAGTGACTCGTATGAGGGATCAGATACGCAGTATTTT
TRBD1	TRBJ1-1	NA	TRBV6-2/TRBV6-3	CASSSQGSATEAFF	TGTGCCAGCAGTTCACAGGGGAGTGCCACTGAAGCTTTCTTT
NA	TRBJ2-5	NA	TRBV11-2	CASSLKETQYF	TGTGCCAGCAGCTTAAAAGAGACCCAGTACTTC
NA	TRBJ2-7	medium-sized	TRBV7-5	CARSLGQGVDEQYF	TGTGCCAGAAGCCTGGGACAGGGGGTCGACGAGCAGTACTTC
NA	TRBJ2-7	NA	TRBV6-5	CASSYYGGEQYF	TGTGCCAGCAGTTACTATGGGGGTGAGCAGTACTTC
NA	TRBJ1-2	once	TRBV2	CASSGTGPDYGYTF	TGTGCCAGCAGTGGGACGGGCCCAGACTATGGCTACACCTTC
TRBD1	TRBJ1-1	NA	TRBV18	CASSLDRERAFF	TGTGCCAGCTCACTGGACAGGGAAAGAGCTTTCTTT
NA	TRBJ1-6	NA	TRBV5-6	CASSPDRSYSPLHF	TGTGCCAGCAGCCCAGACAGGTCTTATTCACCCCTCCACTTT
TRBD1	TRBJ1-2	NA	TRBV27	CASSRDRIGSYTF	TGTGCCAGCAGCCGGGACAGGATTGGTAGCTACACCTTC
TRBD2	TRBJ2-5	NA	TRBV7-2	CASSLGGRGETQYF	TGTGCCAGCAGCTTAGGAGGGAGGGGCGAGACCCAGTACTTC
TRBD1	TRBJ1-4	NA	TRBV4-2	CATSQDLKGGGGGEKLFF	TGTGCCACCAGCCAAGATCTGAAAGGGGGAGGGGGCGGTGAAAAACTGTTTTTT
TRBD1	TRBJ1-2	NA	TRBV5-8	CASSPGTGRYGYTF	TGTGCCAGCAGCCCGGGGACAGGGCGGTATGGCTACACCTTC
NA	TRBJ1-2	NA	TRBV9	CASSVGTGYGYTF	TGTGCCAGCAGCGTCGGCACAGGGTATGGCTACACCTTC
TRBD1	TRBJ1-6	NA	TRBV29-1	CSGETGPAYNSPLHF	TGCAGCGGTGAGACAGGGCCGGCTTATAATTCACCCCTCCACTTT
NA	TRBJ2-4	NA	TRBV3-1/TRBV3-2	CASSQSRQDLAKNIQYF	TGTGCCAGCAGCCAATCGCGGCAGGACCTAGCCAAAAACATTCAGTACTTC